Below, one T cell receptor beta chain is given with its context. What it recognizes is unknown. Assay: immunoSEQ multiplex PCR; the TCRdb copy retains only in-frame clones and omits some. The sample comprises 25,000 or so clones, 85% to 90% of which are singletons, and 6.1% rests with the top ten. The sample comes from a study of T cells in localized non-small cell lung cancer. Whole-study findings and limits: Adjacent lung exhibited a median of approximately 59 among the 100 most abundant tumor clones. Uninvolved adjacent lung, not tumor, had the highest T cell clonality. As only one tumor region underwent sequencing, heterogeneity remains possible. Prolonged overall survival went with higher T cell density in the blood.

CDR1 and CDR2 from the germline V gene are SGHTA and FQGTGA. The CDR3 has 14 amino acids. V was clipped by 5 bases and J by 3 bases, with 13 bases between them. Sequenced here: PBMCs, sampled before any cancer treatment. This sequence joins TRBV7-3 and TRBJ2-5; D may be TRBD2 (6 bases). The receptor was derived from a man between 40 and 70 years old with stage II lung adenocarcinoma. CDR3 in amino acids: CASSRSGGEETQYF. CDR3 nucleotides: TGTGCCAGCAGCCGATCGGGCGGGGAAGAGACCCAGTACTTC.